This T cell receptor (beta chain) is from a study of PD-1 blockade in classical Hodgkin lymphoma. The wider study: Patients were treated with nivolumab at 3 mg/kg, and this was given intravenously every 2 weeks.

About this clone itself: Its matching antigen is unknown.

Brentuximab vedotin exposure varied among the patients, all of whom had relapsed after autologous stem cell transplantation. Study-wide results and limits: Lower baseline TCR diversity was reported for newly diagnosed patients than for healthy donors. CD8+ TCR diversity did not rise significantly by C4D1, unlike CD4+.

The CDR3 extends over 15 amino acids. Germline values: CDR1 SGHRS, CDR2 YFSETQ. Trimming cost V 1 base and J 3 bases; bases outside gene matches: 5. Measured with immunoSEQ multiplex PCR; TCRdb has only the in-frame clones, and not every one. The table lists fewer than 75,000 clones, roughly 91% of them singletons. The rearrangement uses TRBV5-1 and TRBJ2-3, with 7 positions matching TRBD1. This receptor was taken from a human donor with classical Hodgkin lymphoma. Sequencing was performed on peripheral blood mononuclear cells (PBMCs), taken before the second cycle of nivolumab. CDR3 loop: CASSLIGGVTDTQYF. In DNA, the CDR3 is TGCGCCAGCAGCTTGATAGGGGGCGTGACAGATACGCAGTATTTT.